This T cell receptor (beta chain) comes out of a study of radiotherapy plus CTLA-4 blockade in lung cancer (dated by TCRdb to 2017 to 2018). The study in broad terms: Objective responses occurred in roughly 19% of enrolled patients, and under 40% achieved disease control.

The study at large found these results: After treatment with radiotherapy and ipilimumab, TCR clones that originated in tumors expanded in peripheral blood. The strongest predictors of response were reported to be early dynamic shifts in blood T cell clones along with a rise in serum interferon-beta following radiation.

Libraries were built with the immunoSEQ multiplex PCR assay. TCRdb mirrors the immuneACCESS table, restricted to in-frame sequences. Some clones are absent from its copies; in checked studies, under half trace to an unresolved V gene, and the reason for the others is unknown. Within this sample are around 100,000 clones, with 81% of them counted one time only. The ten largest make up less than 4% of the sample. Points on this clone: Its antigen is currently not known. Per-base qualities were not stored, and no clone one base away is much larger.

Per the germline V gene, SQVTM is the CDR1 and ANQGSEA is the CDR2. The CDR3 starts with the cysteine, ends with the phenylalanine, and has 15 residues. Only the CDR3 portion is preserved as DNA: 45 bases, with reading frame beginning at the first base. V and J are truncated by 4 bases and 6 bases respectively, leaving an intervening sequence of 20 bases. The study tested focal radiation therapy combined with CTLA-4 blockade (ipilimumab) in patients with chemo-refractory metastatic non-small-cell lung cancer. The receptor comes from a human donor with non-small cell lung cancer that progressed on radiotherapy plus ipilimumab. Some clones in this sample may be carry-over from other donors' samples. The sequence joins TRBV29-1 to TRBJ2-3; the D region possibly corresponds to TRBD2 (5 bases align). The source was peripheral blood, collected from a patient treated with radiotherapy plus ipilimumab. The nucleotide sequence reads TGCAGCGTTGTTCTCGTTACACTTTCGGGGGATACGCAGTATTTT. Translation gives CSVVLVTLSGDTQYF.